This T cell receptor beta chain was found in a study of a mutant IDH1 vaccine in newly diagnosed glioma. About the research overall: A roughly 60% male, approximately 38% female split and a mean age of roughly 44 years characterized treated patients. Most patients had radiochemotherapy with temozolomide before enrollment; others had one alone.

Study outcomes and limitations: Pseudoprogression seemed unlinked to shifts in top peripheral T cell clonotypes.

Some clones are missing from TCRdb's copy, which holds only in-frame ones; the method was immunoSEQ multiplex PCR. The profile shows approximately 70,000 clones, about 86% of them singletons. V was trimmed by 5 bases and J by 4 bases, leaving 15 bases between them. The CDR3 runs 15 residues. The germline V gene has CDR1 SEHNR and CDR2 FQNEAQ (reference sequence). The time point: baseline, week 1 (first vaccination visit). Treatment of the sample: pre-vaccination baseline after standard-of-care therapy. The study enrolled donors with new WHO grade 3 or 4 IDH1-mutant, ATRX-lost astrocytomas. Comment on this clone: What it recognizes is unknown.

The source was PBMCs, collected from a glioma patient treated with radiotherapy, temozolomide or both. The V and J genes are TRBV7-9 and TRBJ1-5; no clear D gene. The sequence was collected from a man aged 25-45 years with glioma. The CDR3 spells CASSPLSGGNQPQHF. CDR3 DNA: TGTGCCAGCAGCCCCTTATCGGGAGGGAATCAGCCCCAGCATTTT.